This record looks at one T cell receptor beta chain sequence and its context. Trimming took off 5 bases at V and 3 bases at J, with 7 bases between the two ends. This CDR3 is 13 amino acids long. Germline V gene data show CDR1 as KGHDR and CDR2 as SFDVKD. The entry originates in a study of blood T cell repertoires in COVID-19. The wider study: Samples taken during acute and convalescent COVID-19 were collected in the United States, Italy and Spain.

Some clones are missing from TCRdb's copy, which holds only in-frame ones; the method was immunoSEQ multiplex PCR. The sample has roughly 100,000 clones, more than 75% seen once. The specimen was peripheral blood. The receptor's source is a human donor in a cohort sampled during active COVID-19. The V gene is TRBV24-1, the J gene TRBJ2-1, with D unclear. The CDR3 coding sequence is TGTGCCACCAGTGTATCAGGCTACAATGAGCAGTTCTTC. This encodes CATSVSGYNEQFF.